A single T cell receptor delta chain is shown here with its context. The germline V gene encodes CDR1 GEAIGNYY and CDR2 EKD. The CDR3 is 15 amino acids. The source of the sample is a study of gamma-delta chains in newborns, infants, children. Overall study: Innate gammadelta T cells reportedly expand polyclonally right after birth, driven by microbial exposure, per the title.

TCRdb re-processed the reads using CATT. The sample has 5,400 or so delta-chain clones, around 18% seen once. No J gene was named, though the V gene is TRDV2; the table's D gene call, TRDD3, was not cross checked with the DNA. Sequenced: blood. This sequence was found in a child who was a newborn, infant or young child, either healthy, febrile or measles-vaccinated (not recorded which). The CDR3 protein is CACDRLGDNTDKIIF. CDR3 coding DNA: TGTGCCTGTGACAGACTGGGGGATAATACCGATAAAATCATCTTT.